Listed here are 13 T cell receptor beta chains from one sample, sequenced in a study of blood T cells in healthy people across ages. Together with a sample-barcoded 5' primer, a J-beta primer mix was included in a second PCR lasting about 7 to 11 cycles. MiXCR, applied by TCRdb to the 5' RACE reads, yields one record per CDR3 protein. The top ten hold less than 2.5% of the sample, which has roughly 1,800,000 distinct CDR3 sequences, 40% to 55% seen once. The specimen was blood. These receptors were taken from a woman in her 40s in good health.

The chain is built from TRBV7-2 and TRBJ1-2, with 9 nucleotides matching TRBD1. Germline V gene data show CDR1 as SGHTA and CDR2 as FQGNSA. The CDR3 has 15 amino acids. J lost 2 bases, V lost 4 bases, and 5 bases had no gene match. The CDR3 here is CASSSRDRVNYGYTF. The CDR3, as DNA: TGTGCCAGCAGCTCCAGGGACAGGGTAAACTATGGCTACACCTTC.

This clonotype has only a few counts. This chain joins TRBV5-1 and TRBJ2-5; TRBD2 matches 8 bases. CDR1 is SGHRS and CDR2 is YFSETQ in the germline V gene. CDR3 size: 15 residues. Trimming at V came to 4 bases and at J to 3 bases, leaving 8 bases not matched to a gene. In nucleotides, the CDR3 is TGCGCCAGCAGCATTAGCGGGGAGACCGAAGAGACCCAGTACTTC. Residues: CASSISGETEETQYF.

The chain uses TRBV4-1 and TRBJ2-1; the D gene could be TRBD1 or TRBD2 (5 bases each). Germline lookup yields CDR1 MGHRA and CDR2 YSYEKL. V was pared by 8 bases and J by 4 bases, with 18 bases between. The CDR3 contains 15 residues. The chain's CDR3 is CASGESGTGYNEQFF. The CDR3 coding sequence is TGCGCCAGCGGGGAGTCGGGGACGGGGTACAATGAGCAGTTCTTC.

A few counts support this clonotype. This chain connects TRBV4-1 to TRBJ1-2; no reliable D call. This CDR3 is built from 18 residues. Trimming cost V 1 base and J 0 bases, with 18 bases left between them. Germline V CDR1 and CDR2: MGHRA, YSYEKL. The CDR3, as DNA: TGCGCCAGCAGCCAAGGTTTTTGGCAGTCACAACCTAACTATGGCTACACCTTC. Protein product: CASSQGFWQSQPNYGYTF.

The chain combines TRBV20-1 with TRBJ2-7; 7 nucleotides agree with TRBD2. Losses at the gene ends were 8 bases for V and 1 base for J; bases not matched to a gene: 11. Per the germline V gene, CDR1 is DFQATT and CDR2 is SNEGSKA (reference sequence). This CDR3 is built from 14 residues. The CDR3 loop is CSLQTAGFSYEQYF. In DNA, the CDR3 is TGCAGTCTTCAGACAGCGGGGTTTTCCTACGAGCAGTACTTC.

This clonotype was found a few times. This chain links TRBV12-3 or TRBV12-4 with TRBJ2-3, with D perhaps TRBD1 or TRBD2 (6 bases each). CDR3 length: 13 amino acids. Trimming removed 4 bases from V and 6 bases from J, with 11 bases in between. The CDR3 loop reads CASSSTGADTQYF. The CDR3 nucleotides read TGTGCCAGCAGTTCAACGGGGGCGGATACGCAGTATTTT.

This clonotype was picked up a small number of times. V and J are TRBV27 and TRBJ2-1; D remains ambiguous. Trimming stripped 4 bases from V and 0 bases from J, with 7 bases between. The CDR3 spans 14 residues. Looked up from germline, CDR1 is MNHEY and CDR2 is SMNVEV (reference sequence). CDR3 in amino acids: CASSSGFSYNEQFF. The CDR3 bases are TGTGCCAGCAGTTCAGGTTTCTCCTACAATGAGCAGTTCTTC.

This chain uses TRBV6-5 with TRBJ2-1; D is possibly TRBD1 or TRBD2 (5 bases each). From germline, CDR1 is MNHEY and CDR2 SVGAGI. This CDR3 has 17 residues. Trimming removed 2 bases at V and 0 bases at J, with 14 bases between. CDR3 in DNA: TGTGCCAGCAGTTACCTCGGGGCAGGGAGCTCCTACAATGAGCAGTTCTTC. Translated: CASSYLGAGSSYNEQFF.

This clonotype has a handful of counts. The V call is TRBV7-8, the J call TRBJ1-5; D perhaps matches TRBD1 (5 bases). Per the germline V gene, CDR1 is SGHVS and CDR2 is FQNEAQ. Trimming removed 2 bases from V and 4 bases from J, with 15 bases in between. CDR3 size: 16 residues. The CDR3 region is CASSLRNRGQNQPQHF. CDR3 DNA sequence: TGTGCCAGCAGCTTAAGGAACCGGGGCCAAAATCAGCCCCAGCATTTT.

This clonotype is a singleton in its sample. At one end, the junction sequence differs from germline, possibly due to a read error. J is TRBJ2-4 and V is TRBV28; TRBD2 might be the D (5 bases). The end of the DNA aligns better with TRBJ2-7, so the J call may be wrong. The V gene's germline CDR1 is MDHEN and CDR2 SYDVKM. The CDR3 covers 14 residues. In DNA form, the CDR3 reads TGTGCCGGCAGCCCTACTAGTAACTCTCACGAGCAGTACTTC. Amino acid sequence: CAGSPTSNSHEQYF.

This clonotype was counted only a few times. The rearrangement links TRBV2 to TRBJ2-7; D is possibly TRBD2 (6 bases). The CDR3 is 15 residues long. The V and J ends lost 5 bases and 2 bases respectively, with 16 bases between them. Looked up from germline, CDR1 is SNHLY and CDR2 is FYNNEI. Here the CDR3 DNA reads TGTGCCAGCAGTCCGCGCGGGGTTGTCACCTACGAGCAGTACTTC. It translates to CASSPRGVVTYEQYF.

The chain recombines TRBV9 with TRBJ1-5; 10 bases fit TRBD1. The germline gives CDR1 SGDLS, CDR2 YYNGEE. The CDR3 length is 15 residues. The junction had 5 bases not matched to a gene; V was cut back by 0 bases and J by 8 bases. For the CDR3, the DNA is TGTGCCAGCAGCGTAGGGACAGGGGGAATCGAGCCCCAGCATTTT. Translation gives CASSVGTGGIEPQHF. The whole variable domain, filled in from reference TRBV9 and TRBJ1-5, reads DSGVTQTPKHLITATGQRVTLRCSPRSGDLSVYWYQQSLDQGLQFLIQYYNGEERAKGNILERFSAQQFPDLHSELNLSSLELGDSALYFCASSVGTGGIEPQHFGDGTRLSIL.

The chain recombines TRBV5-1 with TRBJ2-7; TRBD1 aligns across 7 bases. The assigned J gene may be wrong: the sequence end matches TRBJ2-5 better. This CDR3 comprises 14 residues. Germline CDR1 reads SGHRS; CDR2 reads YFSETQ. The CDR3 coding sequence is TGCGCCAGCAGCTCCCTGGGGACAGTTGAGACCCAGTACTTC. This translates into CASSSLGTVETQYF.